Following are 12 T cell receptor beta chains from one sample sequenced in a study of blood T cell repertoires in COVID-19. Sequenced by immunoSEQ multiplex PCR; TCRdb stores in-frame clones only, minus some. Of around 300,000 clones in the sample, about nine tenths were seen once. Sequenced material: peripheral blood. These receptors all stem from a woman in her twenties or thirties with active or convalescent COVID-19.

V usage is TRBV28 and J usage is TRBJ1-3, with TRBD1 identical over 9 bases. Looked up from germline, CDR1 is MDHEN and CDR2 is SYDVKM. The junction had 6 bases not matched to a gene; V was cut back by 5 bases and J by 16 bases. The CDR3 length is 11 residues. The CDR3 spells CASSGTGMRYF. Here the CDR3 DNA reads TGTGCCAGCAGTGGGACAGGGATGAGGTATTTT.

V usage is TRBV7-2 and J usage is TRBJ2-1; TRBD1 might be the D (6 bases). This CDR3 comprises 17 residues. Trimming took 3 bases from V and 7 from J, leaving 22 bases between them. Per the germline V gene, CDR1 is SGHTA and CDR2 is FQGNSA. CDR3 loop: CASSFRTVQLFANEQFF. The CDR3 DNA reads as TGTGCCAGCAGCTTCAGGACAGTCCAACTATTCGCGAATGAGCAGTTCTTC.

CDR3 DNA: TGTGCCACCAGTGATTTGGCTAGGGACAGGTGGAACACCGGGGAGCTGTTTTTT. It codes for CATSDLARDRWNTGELFF. The chain recombines TRBV24-1 with TRBJ2-2; TRBD1 agrees at 8 bases. This CDR3 comprises 18 residues. V was pared by 0 bases and J by 1 base, with 6 bases of the junction left unmatched. Germline V gene data show CDR1 as KGHDR and CDR2 as SFDVKD.

Only a few counts were recorded for this clone. This chain links TRBV5-1 with TRBJ1-2; tentative D call: TRBD1 (5 bases). This CDR3 has 13 amino acids. The V gene lost 5 bases and the J gene lost 4 bases, with 12 bases spanning the gap. Germline CDR1 SGHRS, CDR2 YFSETQ. CDR3 DNA: TGCGCCAGCAGGCTGGGGGGAGGCTATGGCTACACCTTC. Amino acids: CASRLGGGYGYTF.

The chain is built from TRBV29-1 and TRBJ2-7, with 9 bases identical to TRBD1. Unmatched junction bases numbered 7, after V lost 1 base and J lost 0 bases. CDR1 and CDR2 from the germline V gene are SQVTM and ANQGSEA. The CDR3 has 16 amino acids. This CDR3 is CSVEVGDRALSYEQYF. The CDR3 nucleotides are TGCAGCGTTGAAGTTGGGGACAGGGCTCTCTCCTACGAGCAGTACTTC.

The V gene is TRBV27, the J gene TRBJ1-5; 9 bases fit TRBD1. Germline-derived CDR1 and CDR2 are MNHEY and SMNVEV (reference sequence). This CDR3 has 13 residues. The ends lost 5 bases at V and 7 bases at J; junction bases unmatched: 3. CDR3 bases: TGTGCCAGCAGTCGGACAGGGGAGCAGCCCCAGCATTTT. Its protein product is CASSRTGEQPQHF.

The chain carries TRBV28 and TRBJ2-2; D might be TRBD1 (5 bases). The V gene lost 2 bases and the J gene lost 5 bases, with 12 bases spanning the gap. Germline CDR1 reads MDHEN; CDR2 reads SYDVKM. This CDR3 spans 15 amino acids. The CDR3 nucleotides read TGTGCCAGCAGTTTAGAGGCCCAGGGAACCGGGGAGCTGTTTTTT. This codes for CASSLEAQGTGELFF.

The chain combines TRBV21-1 with TRBJ1-5. TRBV21-1 is a pseudogene. The length of the CDR3 is 18 residues. CDR3 nucleotide sequence: TGTGCCAGCAGGAAACCAGAACTATCCAAGGGAGACAATCAGCCCCAGCATTTT. Translating gives CASRKPELSKGDNQPQHF.

The chain employs TRBV19 and TRBJ2-7, with D possibly matching TRBD2 (6 bases). Germline CDR1 reads LNHDA; CDR2 reads SQIVND (reference sequence). The CDR3 runs 17 residues. V was trimmed by 4 bases and J by 0 bases, leaving 19 bases between them. The CDR3 here is CASSRLPVGGFSYEQYF. CDR3 nucleotides: TGTGCCAGTAGTAGGCTTCCAGTCGGAGGGTTCTCCTACGAGCAGTACTTC.

CDR3 protein: CSVGRDEQFF. CDR3 nucleotides: TGCAGCGTGGGCCGGGATGAGCAGTTCTTC. The chain has TRBV29-1 and TRBJ2-1; the D is unclear. CDR1 is SQVTM, CDR2 ANQGSEA, per germline. The V gene lost 6 bases and the J gene lost 8 bases, with 8 bases spanning the gap. This CDR3 has 10 amino acids.

The genes are TRBV2 and TRBJ2-7; 7 positions match TRBD1. This CDR3 is built from 17 residues. In germline, CDR1 is SNHLY, CDR2 FYNNEI. The ends lost 6 bases at V and 2 bases at J; junction bases unmatched: 16. Here the CDR3 reads CASSDTDLQGIPYEQYF. The DNA of the CDR3 is TGTGCCAGCAGCGACACTGATCTACAGGGGATACCCTACGAGCAGTACTTC. Full variable domain (outside the CDR3, taken from reference TRBV2 and TRBJ2-7): EPEVTQTPSHQVTQMGQEVILRCVPISNHLYFYWYRQILGQKVEFLVSFYNNEISEKSEIFDDQFSVERPDGSNFTLKIRSTKLEDSAMYFCASSDTDLQGIPYEQYFGPGTRLTVT.

V gene TRBV30 combines with J gene TRBJ2-3; 9 positions match TRBD2. Per the germline V gene, CDR1 is GTSNPN and CDR2 is SVGIG (reference sequence). With V trimmed by 1 base and J by 4 bases, 3 bases remained unmatched. The CDR3 runs to 14 residues. CDR3 coding DNA: TGTGCCTGGAGTGCGCTAGCGGGGTCAGATACGCAGTATTTT. It encodes CAWSALAGSDTQYF. The variable domain in full, completed from reference TRBV30 and TRBJ2-3, reads SQTIHQWPATLVQPVGSPLSLECTVEGTSNPNLYWYRQAAGRGLQLLFYSVGIGQISSEVPQNLSASRPQDRQFILSSKKLLLSDSGFYLCAWSALAGSDTQYFGPGTRLTVL.